This T cell receptor (beta chain) was sequenced for a study of cytomegalovirus exposure and HLA in healthy donors (dated by TCRdb to about 2017). For context, the study as a whole: A later analysis indicated that the roughly 120 validation repertoires were generated on the platform also employed for the roughly 720 repertoires of the first cohort. The study was designed to test whether signatures of past pathogen exposure could be identified by cataloging public T cell receptors. A separate validation cohort of 100 to 150 different subjects was used in addition to the approximately 640-subject first cohort. The study combined high-throughput TCR immunosequencing, statistical association of individual TCRs with disease status, and machine learning to predict cytomegalovirus infection status.

Donors formed part of the validation cohort, which comprised about 130 subjects and was distinct from the first cohort of 670 or so subjects. The library was built by means of the immunoSEQ multiplex PCR assay. The authors' pipeline ran thus. To diagnose cytomegalovirus status from the catalog of TCR beta chain sequences, a statistical classification framework was built. TCRdb provides this immuneACCESS table in a form limited to in-frame rearrangements. Some clones are lacking; in checked studies, under half of them reflect an unresolved V gene, and why the rest are absent is not known. For V, J and clone size, that table is used; D and trimming come from the DNA. This sample comprises over 100,000 clones, 85% to 90% of them detected only once. The ten largest make up around 1.3% of the sample. Study-wide conclusions, independent of this receptor: All 120 or so repertoires were used to score co-occurrence in the validation cohort in a later analysis, because that analysis had no HLA typing for the cohort. The authors suggested that the approach could potentially be generalized to other disease states and immunological phenotypes. Across donors, most TCR sequences were observed very rarely, whereas some public TCRs were present in many individuals. The classifier was reported to diagnose cytomegalovirus status with high specificity and sensitivity in both the original and validation cohorts. In vitro tests confirmed that a few of the cytomegalovirus-associated TCR beta chains recognize cytomegalovirus antigens. In the study, around 150 TCR beta chains were listed as associated with cytomegalovirus. Of the cluster scores, 90% to 95% were above 0 in a later analysis, which found that TCRs clustered in the first cohort also tended to co-occur in the 110 or so validation repertoires.

A note on this clone: Its binding antigen is unknown. No base-level quality is on record; no much larger clone is a single base apart.

From V the trimming removes 0 bases and from J it removes 6 bases, while the gene matches leave 7 bases of the junction unaccounted for. From cysteine to phenylalanine, the CDR3 is 16 amino acids long. Here the CDR3 DNA is all that survives: 48 bases in frame from base 1. The germline V gene gives CDR1 as SGHRS and CDR2 as YFSETQ. The sample consisted of PBMCs. The chain links TRBV5-1 with TRBJ2-3, and TRBD2 matches 10 of the central bases. The receptor was isolated from a woman younger than 30 in good health and CMV-seronegative. The DNA sequence is TGCGCCAGCAGCTTGGGGACTAGCGGACCCAGGGATACGCAGTATTTT. Translated, it reads CASSLGTSGPRDTQYF. Joined to the reference TRBV5-1 and TRBJ2-3 proteins, this CDR3 gives the full variable domain: KAGVTQTPRYLIKTRGQQVTLSCSPISGHRSVSWYQQTPGQGLQFLFEYFSETQRNKGNFPGRFSGRQFSNSRSEMNVSTLELGDSALYLCASSLGTSGPRDTQYFGPGTRLTVL.